A single sample is the source of the 16 T cell receptor beta chains below, sequenced in a study of blood T cell repertoires in COVID-19. Data came from immunoSEQ multiplex PCR; TCRdb stores just in-frame clones and leaves some out. The table has 150,000 to 200,000 clones, more than 80% seen once; the top ten hold 9.5% to 15%. Sequences were obtained from PBMCs or T cells enriched from blood (not recorded which). The receptors shown here come from a man aged 50-59 years who had recovered from COVID-19.

This clone turned up a few times. The chain joins TRBV30 to TRBJ2-2; TRBD2 agrees at 7 bases. V was clipped by 8 bases and J by 0 bases; unmatched bases: 9. The germline V gene encodes CDR1 GTSNPN and CDR2 SVGIG (reference sequence). This CDR3 region has 15 residues. The CDR3 DNA is TGTGCCACCAGCGGGGCGGATCCGAACACCGGGGAGCTGTTTTTT. This translates into CATSGADPNTGELFF.

V is TRBV7-8 and J is TRBJ2-7; perhaps TRBD2 as D (6 bases). The CDR3 sequence is 14 residues long. The germline gives CDR1 SGHVS, CDR2 FQNEAQ. Trimming stripped 3 bases from V and 5 bases from J, with 14 bases between. CDR3 nucleotides: TGTGCCAGCAGCTTCAGGACTATTGGCCACGAGCAGTACTTC. Its translation: CASSFRTIGHEQYF.

V is TRBV11-2 and J is TRBJ1-5; 9 bases align to TRBD1. V gave up 7 bases and J gave up 2 bases; unmatched junction bases: 15. CDR3 size: 18 residues. Germline V lookup: CDR1 SGHAT, CDR2 FQNNGV. CDR3 residues: CASTHNKVRDRGNQPQHF. CDR3 nucleotide sequence: TGTGCCAGCACCCATAATAAAGTCAGGGACAGGGGCAATCAGCCCCAGCATTTT.

The J gene is TRBJ2-6, the V gene TRBV5-1, with 9 bases that match TRBD2. Germline values: CDR1 SGHRS, CDR2 YFSETQ. V shed 4 bases and J 4 bases; nucleotides not matched to a gene: 15. The CDR3 is 19 residues long. CDR3 loop: CASSLQGSAGGPGANVLTF. In nucleotides, the CDR3 is TGCGCCAGCAGCCTACAAGGTTCGGCGGGGGGGCCGGGGGCCAACGTCCTGACTTTC. Variable domain in full (rest from reference TRBV5-1 and TRBJ2-6): KAGVTQTPRYLIKTRGQQVTLSCSPISGHRSVSWYQQTPGQGLQFLFEYFSETQRNKGNFPGRFSGRQFSNSRSEMNVSTLELGDSALYLCASSLQGSAGGPGANVLTFGAGSRLTVL.

The chain combines TRBV29-1 with TRBJ1-2, with D unresolved. Between the trimmed V and J ends, which lost 3 bases and 6 bases, there was a span of 11 bases. Germline-derived CDR1 and CDR2 are SQVTM and ANQGSEA. CDR3 length equals 12 residues. CDR3 region: CSVDHGANGYTF. In DNA, the CDR3 is TGCAGCGTTGACCACGGAGCTAATGGCTACACCTTC.

The V gene is TRBV9, the J gene TRBJ2-5; TRBD2 aligns across 7 bases. Germline V gives CDR1 SGDLS, CDR2 YYNGEE. The CDR3 has 16 amino acids. V lost 4 bases and J lost 3; bases outside the gene matches: 12. CDR3 sequence: CASSPGPQRGEETQYF. The CDR3 nucleotides are TGTGCCAGCAGCCCGGGGCCCCAGCGGGGAGAAGAGACCCAGTACTTC.

V and J are TRBV4-2 and TRBJ2-3; 10 bases line up with TRBD2. After removal of 3 bases from V and 4 bases from J, the junction contained 22 bases not matched to a gene. CDR3 length equals 21 residues. Germline V CDR1 and CDR2: LGHNA, YNFKEQ. The DNA of the CDR3 is TGTGCCAGCAGCCACCCTAGCGGGGGTATTCAGATCCCTGTGTGGGCAGATACGCAGTATTTT. It translates to CASSHPSGGIQIPVWADTQYF.

The chain is built from TRBV19 and TRBJ1-5, with D possibly TRBD1 on 5 matching bases. The CDR3 covers 13 residues. V was clipped by 5 bases and J by 7 bases, with 12 bases between them. From germline, CDR1 is LNHDA and CDR2 SQIVND (reference sequence). In DNA form, the CDR3 reads TGTGCCAGTAGTGCGGGGACGAGACAGCCCCAGCATTTT. Protein: CASSAGTRQPQHF.

This chain links TRBV5-6 with TRBJ1-1; the match to TRBD1 covers 7 bases. CDR3 length: 12 amino acids. From germline, CDR1 is SGHDT and CDR2 YYEEEE. Trimming cost V 2 bases and J 7 bases; bases outside gene matches: 2. The CDR3, as DNA: TGTGCCAGCAGCTTTCAGGGGGTTGAAGCTTTCTTT. As protein: CASSFQGVEAFF.

The chain has TRBV4-1 and TRBJ1-2, with 10 bases fitting TRBD1. Trimming cost V 10 bases and J 6 bases; bases outside gene matches: 11. This CDR3 is built from 14 residues. Germline V gene lookup returns CDR1 MGHRA and CDR2 YSYEKL. In DNA, the CDR3 is TGCGCCACCAACCCGGGACAGGGGCGCGATGGCTACACCTTC. Encoded protein: CATNPGQGRDGYTF.

V usage is TRBV27 and J usage is TRBJ2-7, with 7 bases lining up with TRBD1. The CDR3 has 14 residues. Per germline, CDR1 MNHEY and CDR2 SMNVEV (reference sequence). Trimming removed 2 bases from V and 1 base from J; junction bases left unmatched: 2. The CDR3 sequence is CASSLKGASYEQYF. The CDR3 DNA is TGTGCCAGCAGTTTAAAGGGGGCTTCCTACGAGCAGTACTTC.

This clone was observed once. This chain connects TRBV7-2 to TRBJ1-2; D is undetermined. V shed 5 bases and J shed 4 bases, with 14 bases lying between them. The CDR3 contains 14 residues. Germline CDR1 reads SGHTA; CDR2 reads FQGNSA. The CDR3 DNA is TGTGCCAGCAGCCCTTACCTAACTCCCTATGGCTACACCTTC. Its translation is CASSPYLTPYGYTF.

This clone was found once. The chain recombines TRBV11-2 with TRBJ2-1, with a tentative D call TRBD1 (5 bases). The CDR3 is 14 residues long. V lost 3 bases, J lost 5 bases, and 11 bases lay in between. The germline V gene has CDR1 SGHAT and CDR2 FQNNGV. CDR3 bases: TGTGCCAGCAGCTTGTGGGGCCAAGACAATGAGCAGTTCTTC. Its protein product is CASSLWGQDNEQFF. The full variable domain, with the rest looked up from reference TRBV11-2 and TRBJ2-1, is EAGVAQSPRYKIIEKRQSVAFWCNPISGHATLYWYQQILGQGPKLLIQFQNNGVVDDSQLPKDRFSAERLKGVDSTLKIQPAKLEDSAVYLCASSLWGQDNEQFFGPGTRLTVL.

The V gene is TRBV6-5, the J gene TRBJ2-7; 8 bases match TRBD1. The trim removed 1 base at V and 6 bases at J, leaving 5 bases unmatched. Germline V gives CDR1 MNHEY, CDR2 SVGAGI. The CDR3 spans 14 residues. The CDR3 coding sequence is TGTGCCAGCAGTTACTGCGGACAGGGCTGCGAGCAGTACTTC. Translated, it gives CASSYCGQGCEQYF.

V usage is TRBV10-3 and J usage is TRBJ1-5, with 12 bases fitting TRBD1. Unmatched junction bases numbered 7, after V lost 6 bases and J lost 7 bases. CDR1 and CDR2 (germline): ENHRY, SYGVKD. This CDR3 has 15 amino acids. CDR3 coding DNA: TGTGCCATCAGAGAGGGACAGGGGGCATGGCAGCCCCAGCATTTT. Amino acids: CAIREGQGAWQPQHF.

The CDR3 bases are TGTGCCAGCAGCTTACCCCACCCTAAGTATGAGCAGTTCTTC. Amino acid sequence: CASSLPHPKYEQFF. The rearrangement links TRBV7-9 to TRBJ2-1; no firm D call. The CDR3 loop spans 14 amino acids. From germline, CDR1 is SEHNR and CDR2 FQNEAQ (reference sequence). Trimming removed 2 bases at V and 8 bases at J, with 13 bases between.